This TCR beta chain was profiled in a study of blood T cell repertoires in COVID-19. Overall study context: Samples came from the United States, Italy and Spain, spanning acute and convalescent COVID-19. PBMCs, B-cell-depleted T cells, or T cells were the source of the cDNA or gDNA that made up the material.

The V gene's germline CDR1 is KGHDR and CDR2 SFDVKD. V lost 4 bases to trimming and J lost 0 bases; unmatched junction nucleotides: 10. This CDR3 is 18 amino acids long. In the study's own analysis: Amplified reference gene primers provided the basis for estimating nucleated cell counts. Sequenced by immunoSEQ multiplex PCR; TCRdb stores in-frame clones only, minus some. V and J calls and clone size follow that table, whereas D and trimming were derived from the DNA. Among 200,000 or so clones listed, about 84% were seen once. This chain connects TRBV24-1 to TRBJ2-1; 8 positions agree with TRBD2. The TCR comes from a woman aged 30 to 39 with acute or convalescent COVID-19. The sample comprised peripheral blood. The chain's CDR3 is CATSEATSGLSSYNEQFF. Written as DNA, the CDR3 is TGTGCCACCAGTGAGGCTACTAGCGGTTTGAGCTCCTACAATGAGCAGTTCTTC.